Detailed here is one TCR beta chain. The antigen is not known. During the collection period, no donor immune events like infections were recorded. This specimen belongs to a study of identifying expanded T cells in peripheral blood. Study results and limitations: Differentially abundant clones: roughly 1.3 between replicates, just under 17 at about 13 days, 19 to 20 at four. Across healthy donors, higher total template counts meant significantly greater approximately two-week count variance.

The table came from immunoSEQ multiplex PCR; TCRdb's copy has only in-frame clones and leaves some out. This table has more than 90,000 clones, 70% to 90% appearing once. CDR3 length equals 13 residues. Germline values: CDR1 SQVTM, CDR2 ANQGSEA. Between the trimmed V and J ends, which lost 3 bases and 1 base, there was a span of 8 bases. Sequencing used blood. The rearrangement uses TRBV29-1 and TRBJ2-3; D not resolved. The clonotype was recovered from a person aged 18 to 70 in good health. The CDR3: CSVDSQGTDTQYF. The CDR3 bases are TGCAGCGTTGATAGTCAGGGCACAGATACGCAGTATTTT.